The 6 T cell receptor beta chains given below trace back to one sample, sequenced in a study of shared clonotypes between healthy human individuals (TCRdb year 2020). The library was built by means of the immunoSEQ multiplex PCR assay. This immuneACCESS table, as held by TCRdb, lists in-frame sequences with V and J called but not all clones. Of the missing ones, under half trace to an unresolved V gene in checked studies; the others have no known cause. Across this sample there are about 1.5 million clones, with over 95% seen only once. The biggest ten clones account for over 1% of the sample. Sequences were obtained from naive CD4+ T cells sorted from blood. The cell subset or site label, as the study defines it: CD45RA+ positively selected. Every receptor here comes from a man between 25 and 39 years old in good health.

The chain uses TRBV5-4 and TRBJ2-7, with 8 bases lining up with TRBD1. With V trimmed by 0 bases and J by 2 bases, 4 bases remained unmatched. The CDR3 has 15 residues. From germline, CDR1 is SGHNT and CDR2 YYREEE (reference sequence). The CDR3, as DNA: TGTGCCAGCAGCTTGGCCGGGACAGGACCCTACGAGCAGTACTTC. It codes for CASSLAGTGPYEQYF.

This clone was counted a single time. The V and J genes are TRBV6-5 and TRBJ1-1; D uncertain. V was cut by 0 bases and J by 0 bases, with 8 bases left in between. The CDR3 is made up of 15 amino acids. In germline, CDR1 is MNHEY, CDR2 SVGAGI. The CDR3 DNA is TGTGCCAGCAGTTACTCGATAATCATGAACACTGAAGCTTTCTTT. Its protein product is CASSYSIIMNTEAFF.

The chain joins TRBV10-3 to TRBJ2-7, with TRBD1 identical over 8 bases. The CDR3 is 13 residues long. The germline V gene encodes CDR1 ENHRY and CDR2 SYGVKD. J was trimmed by 6 bases and V by 7 bases; bases with no gene match: 8. The DNA of the CDR3 is TGTGCCATCACCGACCAGGGGGCAGGCGAGCAGTACTTC. As protein: CAITDQGAGEQYF.

DNA of the CDR3: TGTGCCAGCAGTGAAGGTCGCGCTGACTACGAGCAGTACTTC. It translates to CASSEGRADYEQYF. This chain joins TRBV2 and TRBJ2-7, with unresolved D. Germline loops: CDR1 SNHLY, CDR2 FYNNEI. The CDR3 has 14 amino acids. V gave up 1 base and J gave up 3 bases, with 10 bases separating them.

V is TRBV10-3 and J is TRBJ2-3; D not certain. The ends were cut back, 4 bases at V and 6 bases at J, with 17 bases in the middle. Per the germline V gene, CDR1 is ENHRY and CDR2 is SYGVKD. The CDR3 loop spans 15 amino acids. CDR3 amino acids: CAISGGMSPGDTQYF. As DNA, the CDR3 is TGTGCCATCAGTGGGGGTATGAGCCCCGGGGATACGCAGTATTTT.

V is TRBV2 and J is TRBJ1-1, with TRBD1 as a possible D gene (6 bases). Trimming left V 0 bases short and J 4 bases short, with 6 bases between. CDR3 length: 13 amino acids. Germline lookup yields CDR1 SNHLY and CDR2 FYNNEI. This CDR3 reads CASSEAGATEAFF. The DNA of the CDR3 is TGTGCCAGCAGTGAAGCGGGGGCCACTGAAGCTTTCTTT.